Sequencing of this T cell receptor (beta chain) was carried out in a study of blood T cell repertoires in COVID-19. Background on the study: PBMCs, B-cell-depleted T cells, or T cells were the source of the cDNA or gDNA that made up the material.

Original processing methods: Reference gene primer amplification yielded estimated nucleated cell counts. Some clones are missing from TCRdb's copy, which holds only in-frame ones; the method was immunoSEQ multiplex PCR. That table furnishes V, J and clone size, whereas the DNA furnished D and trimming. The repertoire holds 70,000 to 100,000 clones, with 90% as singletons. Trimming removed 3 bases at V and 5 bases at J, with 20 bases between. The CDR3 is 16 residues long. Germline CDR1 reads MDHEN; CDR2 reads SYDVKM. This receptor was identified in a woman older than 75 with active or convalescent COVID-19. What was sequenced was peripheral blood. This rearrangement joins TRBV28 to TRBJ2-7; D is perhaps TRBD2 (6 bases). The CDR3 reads CASSFLGGTGSDEQYF. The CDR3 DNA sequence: TGTGCCAGCAGTTTTTTAGGCGGGACTGGGTCCGACGAGCAGTACTTC. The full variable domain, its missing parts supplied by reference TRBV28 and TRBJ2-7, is DVKVTQSSRYLVKRTGEKVFLECVQDMDHENMFWYRQDPGLGLRLIYFSYDVKMKEKGDIPEGYSVSREKKERFSLILESASTNQTSMYLCASSFLGGTGSDEQYFGPGTRLTVT.